This is a list of T cell receptor beta chains from one sample in a study of blood T cell repertoires in COVID-19. Measured with immunoSEQ multiplex PCR; TCRdb has only the in-frame clones, and not every one. The sample lists a few hundred thousand clones, approximately 86% occurring once. The material sequenced was peripheral blood. These receptors were taken from a human donor in a cohort sampled during active COVID-19. The CDR3 runs from the conserved cysteine through the conserved F or W. A D gene is named only where the DNA matches it firmly. Clone size is not always given. Where it is, it says once, few, many or a class for expanded clones.

j_call,v_call,clone_size,d_call,cdr3_aa,cdr3_nt
TRBJ1-1,TRBV5-1,-,TRBD1,CASSAGQGWPEAFF,TGCGCCAGCAGCGCAGGACAGGGATGGCCTGAAGCTTTCTTT
TRBJ2-3,TRBV10-1,-,-,CASSGRVTDTQYF,TGCGCCAGCAGCGGGAGAGTCACAGATACGCAGTATTTT
TRBJ1-1,TRBV20-1,once,-,CSARPGSEAFF,TGCAGTGCTAGACCAGGGTCTGAAGCTTTCTTT
TRBJ1-3,TRBV30,-,-,CAWTPGQGIGGNTIYF,TGTGCCTGGACCCCAGGGCAGGGGATAGGTGGAAACACCATATATTTT
TRBJ1-2,TRBV2,-,-,CASTPGEGGGYTF,TGTGCCAGCACCCCAGGGGAAGGGGGTGGCTACACCTTC
TRBJ2-2,TRBV2,-,-,CASSEALRGLTGELFF,TGTGCCAGCAGTGAAGCGCTTCGGGGTTTAACCGGGGAGCTGTTTTTT
TRBJ1-6,TRBV7-8,-,-,CASSLGSPYNSPLHF,TGTGCCAGCAGCTTGGGCAGCCCTTATAATTCACCCCTCCACTTT
TRBJ1-6,TRBV6-5,few,-,CASSYKSGVGSPLHF,TGTGCCAGCAGTTATAAGTCGGGGGTCGGTTCACCCCTCCACTTT
TRBJ2-7,TRBV4-1,few,TRBD1,CASSQVRGTYEQYF,TGCGCCAGCAGCCAAGTCAGGGGGACCTACGAGCAGTACTTC
TRBJ2-1,TRBV4-1,-,TRBD2,CASSQVGGRSLEQFF,TGCGCCAGCAGCCAAGTGGGGGGGAGATCCCTTGAGCAGTTCTTC